This paragraph covers one T cell receptor beta chain sequence. The antigen remains unidentified. The length of the CDR3 is 14 residues. Trimming left V 3 bases short and J 2 bases short, with 9 bases between. Germline V gene data show CDR1 as LNHDA and CDR2 as SQIVND (reference sequence). PCR primers comprised 60 Vbeta and 13 Jbeta primers. Sequencing used immunoSEQ multiplex PCR; TCRdb keeps in-frame clones, though not all of them. The sample carries 160,000 or so clones, 81% recorded once. This sample is part of a study of cytomegalovirus exposure and HLA in healthy donors. Despite likely unrecorded immune exposures, the donors were nominally healthy at the time of sampling. Study conclusions and caveats: Per a later analysis, HLA-associated TCR beta chains showed more clonal expansion than other, equally common TCR beta chains. The later analysis indicated that the majority of CMV-associated TCR beta chains appeared HLA-restricted. It emerged from a later analysis that several of the most significant clusters appeared to be linked to common viral pathogens.

The clonotype comes from a woman between 45 and 65 years old in good health and CMV-seronegative. Sample: PBMCs. This chain uses TRBV19 with TRBJ2-3; weak D call: TRBD2 (5 bases). The CDR3: CASSMGELTDTQYF. The CDR3 DNA reads as TGTGCCAGTAGTATGGGAGAACTCACAGATACGCAGTATTTT.